A selection of T cell receptor beta chains follows, all from one sample in a study of OX40 agonist ivuxolimab in advanced cancers. Assay: immunoSEQ multiplex PCR; the TCRdb copy retains only in-frame clones and omits some. The sample contains 55,000 to 65,000 clones, about 90% of which appear only once. The material was CD4+ or CD8+ T cells sorted from blood, obtained in a trial of the OX40 agonist ivuxolimab. The receptors were gathered from an adult with an advanced solid tumor such as melanoma, head and neck, liver or kidney cancer. Both conserved end residues are part of each CDR3. The D gene is left open where the match is weak. Clone size is not always given. Where it is, it says once, few, many or a class for expanded clones.

d_call j_call clone_size v_call cdr3_aa cdr3_nt
. TRBJ2-7 . TRBV5-1 CASSPNPGQDYEQYF TGCGCCAGCAGCCCGAACCCTGGCCAAGACTACGAGCAGTACTTC
. TRBJ2-2 few TRBV5-6 CASSSTGRWRGMDTGELFF TGTGCCAGCAGCTCAACGGGGAGGTGGCGTGGCATGGACACCGGGGAGCTGTTTTTT
. TRBJ1-2 few TRBV28 CASSPGGSGALGYTF TGTGCCAGCAGTCCCGGGGGGTCAGGGGCCTTAGGCTACACCTTC
. TRBJ2-5 . TRBV4-2 CASSQEGGEAETQYF TGTGCCAGCAGCCAAGAAGGGGGGGAAGCGGAGACCCAGTACTTC
TRBD2 TRBJ2-1 . TRBV29-1 CSGIPAGGLPEQFF TGCAGCGGGATACCAGCGGGAGGGTTGCCTGAGCAGTTCTTC
TRBD1 TRBJ2-7 . TRBV6-1 CASSDGTGATYEQYF TGTGCCAGCAGTGACGGGACAGGGGCTACCTACGAGCAGTACTTC
. TRBJ1-1 few TRBV4-1 CASSTYIDTEAFF TGCGCCAGCAGCACCTACATCGACACTGAAGCTTTCTTT
TRBD2 TRBJ2-7 . TRBV13 CASSPRGGSSGTYEQYF TGTGCCAGCAGCCCCCGCGGGGGGAGTAGCGGAACCTACGAGCAGTACTTC
TRBD2 TRBJ2-3 once TRBV4-1 CASSQEASGRGTDTQYF TGCGCCAGCAGCCAAGAGGCTAGCGGGAGGGGTACAGATACGCAGTATTTT
. TRBJ2-3 . TRBV15 CATSSPGLPEGDTQYF TGTGCCACCAGCAGCCCGGGACTTCCAGAGGGGGATACGCAGTATTTT
. TRBJ2-3 . TRBV28 CASSLGQGGTQYF TGTGCCAGCAGTTTAGGGCAGGGAGGTACGCAGTATTTT
. TRBJ2-7 . TRBV14 CASSFQGSSYEQYF TGTGCCAGCAGCTTCCAGGGGAGCTCCTACGAGCAGTACTTC
. TRBJ2-5 . TRBV5-1 CASSLPGAETQYF TGCGCCAGCAGCCTCCCGGGGGCAGAGACCCAGTACTTC
. TRBJ2-2 . TRBV19 CASSTYSNTGELFF TGTGCCAGTAGTACCTACAGTAACACCGGGGAGCTGTTTTTT
TRBD1 TRBJ2-1 . TRBV7-7 CASSKDRGGNEQFF TGTGCTAGCAGCAAAGACAGGGGGGGCAATGAGCAGTTCTTC
. TRBJ2-3 few TRBV14 CASSHIGSTDTQYF TGTGCCAGCAGCCATATTGGATCCACAGATACGCAGTATTTT
TRBD2 TRBJ2-5 . TRBV28 CLAGGRETQYF TGTCTGGCGGGAGGAAGAGAGACCCAGTACTTC
. TRBJ2-5 . TRBV21-1 CASSTPRGETQYF TGTGCCAGCAGCACACCCCGTGGGGAGACCCAGTACTTC
. TRBJ2-6 . TRBV2 CASRPGQARGGSGANVLTF TGTGCCAGCAGACCGGGACAGGCCCGGGGGGGCTCTGGGGCCAACGTCCTGACTTTC
. TRBJ1-5 . TRBV28 CASSLRRSVGRDQPQHF TGTGCCAGCAGTTTAAGAAGGTCGGTAGGGCGCGATCAGCCCCAGCATTTT
. TRBJ1-1 . TRBV10-3 CAISGGGMNTEAFF TGTGCCATCAGTGGAGGGGGGATGAACACTGAAGCTTTCTTT
TRBD2 TRBJ2-3 . TRBV25-1 CASTGLAGTTDTQYF TGTGCCAGCACGGGACTAGCGGGTACCACAGATACGCAGTATTTT
. TRBJ1-5 . TRBV7-2 CASSLVGHREPQHF TGTGCCAGCAGCTTAGTAGGACACAGGGAGCCCCAGCATTTT
TRBD1 TRBJ2-7 . TRBV7-2 CASTYSGQTYEQYF TGTGCCAGCACGTATTCGGGACAGACCTACGAGCAGTACTTC
. TRBJ2-3 . TRBV2 CASSGGGATDTQYF TGTGCCAGCAGTGGTGGAGGGGCCACAGATACGCAGTATTTT